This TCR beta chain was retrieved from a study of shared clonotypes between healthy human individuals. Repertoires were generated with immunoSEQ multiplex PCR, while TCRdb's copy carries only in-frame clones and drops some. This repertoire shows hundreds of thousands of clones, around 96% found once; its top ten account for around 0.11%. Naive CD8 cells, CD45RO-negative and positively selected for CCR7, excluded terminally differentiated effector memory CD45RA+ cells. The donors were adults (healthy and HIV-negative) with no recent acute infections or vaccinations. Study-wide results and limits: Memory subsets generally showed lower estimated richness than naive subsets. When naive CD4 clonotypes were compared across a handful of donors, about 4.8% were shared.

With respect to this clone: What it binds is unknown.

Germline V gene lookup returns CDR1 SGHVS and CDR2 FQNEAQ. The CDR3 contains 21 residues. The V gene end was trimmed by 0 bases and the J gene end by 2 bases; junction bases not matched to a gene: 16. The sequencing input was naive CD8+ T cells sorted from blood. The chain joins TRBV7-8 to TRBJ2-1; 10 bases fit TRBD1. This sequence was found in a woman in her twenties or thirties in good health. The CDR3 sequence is CASSLALGTGEGGRTYNEQFF. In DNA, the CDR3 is TGTGCCAGCAGCTTAGCGTTAGGGACAGGGGAAGGCGGGCGGACCTACAATGAGCAGTTCTTC.